Below, 24 T cell receptor beta chains from the same sample are listed, as sequenced in a study of T cell responses to AZD1222 COVID-19 vaccine. Clones were read by immunoSEQ multiplex PCR, and TCRdb kept only the in-frame ones, dropping some. The data contain about 140,000 clones, over 90% of them singletons. This specimen consisted of peripheral blood, obtained on day 0 of MenACWY control vaccination. The receptors shown here come from an adult in good health.

This rearrangement joins TRBV19 to TRBJ2-3; D possibly corresponds to TRBD1 (5 bases). The V gene lost 3 bases and the J gene lost 4 bases, with 14 bases spanning the gap. Germline CDR1 reads LNHDA; CDR2 reads SQIVND (reference sequence). The CDR3 extends over 15 amino acids. In DNA form, the CDR3 reads TGTGCCAGTAGTATCACCAGGGTAGGGCCAGATACGCAGTATTTT. Amino acid sequence: CASSITRVGPDTQYF.

Comments on this clone: Other DNA sequences in the sample encode the same CDR3. DNA for the CDR3: TGTGCCAGCAGCGTAGGTGACACTGAAGCTTTCTTT. The encoded protein is CASSVGDTEAFF. The chain carries TRBV9 and TRBJ1-1; D call uncertain. The V gene's germline CDR1 is SGDLS and CDR2 YYNGEE. Deletions cut 0 bases from V and 3 bases from J, with 3 bases between. The CDR3 sequence is 12 residues long.

This sequence joins TRBV4-1 and TRBJ2-4, with 7 bases identical to TRBD2. The length of the CDR3 is 17 residues. The ends lost 1 base at V and 0 bases at J; junction bases unmatched: 6. CDR1 MGHRA and CDR2 YSYEKL come from the germline V gene. CDR3 protein: CASSQGRVAGAKNIQYF. CDR3 bases: TGCGCCAGCAGCCAAGGAAGGGTAGCGGGAGCCAAAAACATTCAGTACTTC.

The chain couples TRBV3-1 (or the pseudogene TRBV3-2) to TRBJ1-1, with D possibly TRBD1 on 5 matching bases. Germline CDR1 is LGHDT and CDR2 is YNNKEL (reference sequence). The CDR3 is 13 residues long. V was trimmed by 4 bases and J by 6 bases, leaving 12 bases between them. CDR3 protein: CASSLLGGAEAFF. CDR3 in DNA: TGTGCCAGCAGCCTTCTGGGGGGGGCTGAAGCTTTCTTT.

The chain has TRBV27 and TRBJ2-7; TRBD2 aligns across 10 bases. Per the germline V gene, CDR1 is MNHEY and CDR2 is SMNVEV (reference sequence). The trim removed 5 bases at V and 5 bases at J, leaving 9 bases unmatched. The CDR3 length is 15 residues. CDR3 bases: TGTGCCAGCAGTGACCCCGAGCGGGGGGGAAACGAGCAGTACTTC. It specifies CASSDPERGGNEQYF.

This chain joins TRBV9 and TRBJ2-1, with a possible D match to TRBD1 (5 bases). V was trimmed by 0 bases and J by 4 bases, leaving 11 bases between them. Germline-derived CDR1 and CDR2 are SGDLS and YYNGEE. The CDR3 totals 15 residues. The CDR3 region is CASSVGPPGYNEQFF. CDR3 nucleotides: TGTGCCAGCAGCGTAGGACCCCCAGGGTACAATGAGCAGTTCTTC.

The gene calls are TRBV5-1 and TRBJ1-1, with D hard to call. Germline V gene lookup returns CDR1 SGHRS and CDR2 YFSETQ. Trimming shortened V by 0 bases and J by 1 base, and 7 bases separated the two germline ends. CDR3 length: 14 amino acids. CDR3 sequence reads: CASSLVEGNTEAFF. CDR3 sequence (DNA): TGCGCCAGCAGCTTGGTTGAGGGGAACACTGAAGCTTTCTTT.

The chain links TRBV5-4 to TRBJ1-1; a weak D match, TRBD1 (5 bases). Trimming pared 2 bases from V and 0 bases from J, leaving 14 bases between. The CDR3 runs to 16 residues. In germline, CDR1 is SGHNT, CDR2 YYREEE (reference sequence). CDR3 in amino acids: CASSFPGRTMNTEAFF. CDR3 bases: TGTGCCAGCAGCTTTCCGGGGCGGACAATGAACACTGAAGCTTTCTTT.

Regarding this clone: The same CDR3 is also encoded by other DNA sequences in this sample. V and J are TRBV12-3 or TRBV12-4 and TRBJ2-1; D call uncertain. V was cut by 2 bases and J by 4 bases, with 0 bases left in between. This CDR3 has 11 amino acids. CDR3 bases: TGTGCCAGCAGTTTATACAATGAGCAGTTCTTC. This translates into CASSLYNEQFF.

The chain couples TRBV6-5 to TRBJ2-2, with D possibly TRBD2 on 6 matching bases. V gave up 4 bases and J gave up 0 bases, with 6 bases separating them. Germline CDR1 is MNHEY and CDR2 is SVGAGI. The CDR3 consists of 14 residues. CDR3 bases: TGTGCCAGCAGTTCGGGGGCGAACACCGGGGAGCTGTTTTTT. Amino acids: CASSSGANTGELFF.

In this sample, this clone turned up once. This chain connects TRBV19 to TRBJ1-2; 7 bases match TRBD1. Germline V gene sequence: CDR1 LNHDA, CDR2 SQIVND (reference sequence). The CDR3 loop spans 12 amino acids. The junction had 5 bases not matched to a gene; V was cut back by 5 bases and J by 8 bases. Here the CDR3 reads CASSPRDSGYTF. As DNA, the CDR3 is TGTGCCAGTAGTCCCCGGGACAGCGGCTACACCTTC. Full variable domain (remainder filled in from reference TRBV19 and TRBJ1-2): DGGITQSPKYLFRKEGQNVTLSCEQNLNHDAMYWYRQDPGQGLRLIYYSQIVNDFQKGDIAEGYSVSREKKESFPLTVTSAQKNPTAFYLCASSPRDSGYTFGSGTRLTVV.

The CDR3 spells CASSYSGTGGYGYTF. The CDR3 nucleotides read TGTGCCAGCAGTTACTCCGGGACAGGGGGCTATGGCTACACCTTC. The chain combines TRBV6-6 with TRBJ1-2, with TRBD1 matching over 11 bases. Germline CDR1 MNHNY, CDR2 SVGAGI (reference sequence). The trim removed 0 bases at V and 4 bases at J, leaving 1 base unmatched. The CDR3 sequence is 15 residues long.

The rearrangement joins TRBV4-2 to TRBJ1-4; 7 bases agree with TRBD1. The CDR3 extends over 16 amino acids. After removal of 3 bases from V and 5 bases from J, the junction contained 9 bases not matched to a gene. Germline CDR1 is LGHNA and CDR2 is YNFKEQ. The CDR3 here is CASSQDIGGKNEKLFF. Written as DNA, the CDR3 is TGTGCCAGCAGCCAGGACATAGGGGGCAAAAATGAAAAACTGTTTTTT.

The chain recombines TRBV5-1 with TRBJ2-5; possible D gene TRBD1, 6 bases. Looked up from germline, CDR1 is SGHRS and CDR2 is YFSETQ. The CDR3 has 13 amino acids. The V end lost 6 bases, the J end lost 5 bases, and 14 bases lay between the germline ends. CDR3 nucleotide sequence: TGCGCCAGCACCTCAACAGGGTCGGAGACCCAGTACTTC. Amino acids: CASTSTGSETQYF. The entire variable domain, with the rest obtained from reference TRBV5-1 and TRBJ2-5, is as follows: KAGVTQTPRYLIKTRGQQVTLSCSPISGHRSVSWYQQTPGQGLQFLFEYFSETQRNKGNFPGRFSGRQFSNSRSEMNVSTLELGDSALYLCASTSTGSETQYFGPGTRLLVL.

The chain uses TRBV5-6 and TRBJ2-1; 13 bases match TRBD2. The CDR3 has 14 amino acids. Trimming removed 2 bases from V and 9 bases from J; junction bases left unmatched: 2. In germline, CDR1 is SGHDT, CDR2 YYEEEE. The CDR3 spells CASSFGLAGAEQFF. As DNA, the CDR3 is TGTGCCAGCAGCTTCGGACTAGCGGGAGCTGAGCAGTTCTTC.

This clone appeared a few times. At one boundary the junction diverges from the germline segment, which might be a read error. The rearrangement joins TRBV25-1 to TRBJ2-3, with 9 bases identical to TRBD2. The CDR3 is 16 residues long. Germline loops: CDR1 MGHDK, CDR2 SYGVNS. The DNA of the CDR3 is TGTGCCAGCAGTGAATTTCGGGGGACTAGCAGAGATACGCAGTATTTT. It yields the protein CASSEFRGTSRDTQYF.

This clone was seen once. An end of the junction does not agree with germline; a read error may underlie this. V gene TRBV18 combines with J gene TRBJ1-2; D unresolved. Germline values: CDR1 KGHSH, CDR2 LQKENI. The CDR3 extends over 12 amino acids. CDR3 region: CASSPRNNGYTF. The CDR3 DNA reads TGTGCCAGCTCGCCACGGAACAATGGCTACACCTTC.

CDR3 protein: CASSIKNTEAFF. The DNA of the CDR3 is TGTGCCAGTAGTATCAAGAACACTGAAGCTTTCTTT. The genes are TRBV19 and TRBJ1-1; D not certain. The CDR3 runs to 12 residues. The V end lost 3 bases, the J end lost 1 base, and 3 bases lay between the germline ends. Germline CDR1 reads LNHDA; CDR2 reads SQIVND (reference sequence).

This rearrangement joins TRBV6-1 to TRBJ1-5; no definite D call. The germline V and J ends were trimmed by 1 base and 6 bases, with 13 bases remaining between them. Germline V CDR1 and CDR2: MNHNS, SASEGT. This CDR3 has 15 amino acids. Here the CDR3 DNA reads TGTGCCAGCAGTGAAGAAGGTATAGGGAGTCAGCCCCAGCATTTT. Protein sequence: CASSEEGIGSQPQHF.

The rearrangement joins TRBV15 to TRBJ2-7; TRBD2 agrees at 13 bases. J lost 1 base, V lost 4 bases, and 1 base had no gene match. The CDR3 loop spans 15 amino acids. Germline lookup yields CDR1 LNHNV and CDR2 YYDKDF (reference sequence). DNA of the CDR3: TGTGCCACCAGCATGGGACTAGCGGGGTCCTACGAGCAGTACTTC. As protein: CATSMGLAGSYEQYF.

V usage is TRBV27 and J usage is TRBJ1-6; 7 nucleotides align to TRBD1. Losses at the gene ends were 6 bases for V and 3 bases for J; bases not matched to a gene: 5. The CDR3 is 15 residues long. Germline V gene data show CDR1 as MNHEY and CDR2 as SMNVEV (reference sequence). The CDR3 coding sequence is TGTGCCAGCAGAACTCGGACAGGCTATAATTCACCCCTCCACTTT. Its protein product is CASRTRTGYNSPLHF.

The genes are TRBV6-5 and TRBJ1-1, with no clear D. This CDR3 region has 16 residues. The germline gives CDR1 MNHEY, CDR2 SVGAGI. V was shortened by 2 bases and J by 5 bases, with 18 bases between the two germline ends. The CDR3 nucleotides are TGTGCCAGCAGTTACCTGGCGACATCAGCGGGTACTGAAGCTTTCTTT. The encoded protein is CASSYLATSAGTEAFF.

The J gene is TRBJ1-3, the V gene TRBV7-9; D gene uncertain. CDR1 and CDR2 (germline): SEHNR, FQNEAQ (reference sequence). This CDR3 contains 14 residues. Trimming left V 3 bases short and J 1 base short, with 7 bases between. For the CDR3, the DNA is TGTGCCAGCAGCTTGTCTGAGTCTGGAAACACCATATATTTT. Its translation: CASSLSESGNTIYF.

This rearrangement joins TRBV5-1 to TRBJ2-2, with 11 positions matching TRBD1. The CDR3 is 15 amino acids. CDR1 is SGHRS, CDR2 YFSETQ, per germline. V shed 3 bases, J shed 5 bases, and the junction held 3 bases outside the gene matches. The CDR3: CASSSRDRGTGELFF. The CDR3 region has the DNA TGCGCCAGCAGCTCCAGGGACAGGGGGACCGGGGAGCTGTTTTTT.